The 28 T cell receptor beta chains in this list originate from one sample, sequenced in a study of cytomegalovirus exposure and HLA in healthy donors. Vbeta (60) and Jbeta (13) primers were used in the PCR. This table comes from immunoSEQ multiplex PCR, and its TCRdb copy is limited to in-frame clones, with some not included. In the table there are 55,000 to 90,000 clones, around 78% of which are singletons. Sequencing was performed on PBMCs. These receptors were obtained from a man aged 45-65 years in good health and CMV-seronegative.

The chain joins TRBV5-1 to TRBJ1-2; the match to TRBD1 covers 9 bases. The CDR3 contains 16 residues. In germline, CDR1 is SGHRS, CDR2 YFSETQ. The junction had 5 bases not matched to a gene; V was cut back by 0 bases and J by 2 bases. CDR3 in DNA: TGCGCCAGCAGCTTGGAATCCGGACAGGGGAACTATGGCTACACCTTC. Its protein is CASSLESGQGNYGYTF.

The V and J genes are TRBV19 and TRBJ2-2; no reliable D call. This CDR3 is 16 amino acids long. V was shortened by 7 bases and J by 0 bases, with 15 bases between the two germline ends. CDR1 and CDR2 from the germline V gene are LNHDA and SQIVND (reference sequence). The CDR3 sequence: CASNSHRLANTGELFF. The CDR3 DNA is TGTGCCAGTAACTCACACCGACTTGCGAACACCGGGGAGCTGTTTTTT.

In its sample, this clone was seen once. The V call is TRBV9, the J call TRBJ1-6; 7 bases are a match to TRBD1. V shed 4 bases and J 0 bases; nucleotides not matched to a gene: 13. Germline loops: CDR1 SGDLS, CDR2 YYNGEE. CDR3 length: 19 amino acids. The CDR3 nucleotides read TGTGCCAGCAGCAGAGAGGACAGGCCTCAAAGCTCCTATAATTCACCCCTCCACTTT. This sequence encodes CASSREDRPQSSYNSPLHF.

This clone has only a few counts. The rearrangement links TRBV12-5 to TRBJ2-2; D is possibly TRBD2 (7 bases). V was cut by 0 bases and J by 4 bases, with 21 bases left in between. This CDR3 contains 19 residues. In germline, CDR1 is LGHNT, CDR2 FRNRAP. The CDR3 region has the DNA TGTGCTAGTGGTTTGGTACTCATGGGGGGGGGCTATGCCACCGGGGAGCTGTTTTTT. This gives the protein CASGLVLMGGGYATGELFF.

This clone was observed a single time. This chain joins TRBV11-3 and TRBJ2-1; D might be TRBD2 (5 bases). Looked up from germline, CDR1 is SGHNT and CDR2 is YENEEA. Trimming removed 8 bases at V and 3 bases at J, with 14 bases between. The CDR3 covers 14 residues. CDR3 sequence: CASSLIGDYNEQFF. CDR3 bases: TGTGCCAGCTCGTTGATCGGGGACTACAATGAGCAGTTCTTC.

The V call is TRBV4-3, the J call TRBJ2-3; tentatively, D is TRBD2 (6 bases). Trimming stripped 0 bases from V and 7 bases from J, with 17 bases between. CDR1 and CDR2 (germline): LGHNA, YSLEER. This CDR3 has 16 amino acids. CDR3 region: CASSQEWGTGAYTQYF. For the CDR3, the DNA is TGCGCCAGCAGCCAAGAATGGGGGACTGGGGCATATACGCAGTATTTT.

The chain uses TRBV15 and TRBJ1-4; 8 bases are a match to TRBD1. Germline V gene lookup returns CDR1 LNHNV and CDR2 YYDKDF (reference sequence). The V segment lost 1 base and the J segment 5 bases; nucleotides outside the gene matches: 9. This CDR3 contains 17 residues. Here the CDR3 reads CATSRVGQGGDNEKLFF. The CDR3 DNA reads as TGTGCCACCAGCAGAGTTGGACAGGGAGGGGACAATGAAAAACTGTTTTTT.

The chain recombines TRBV30 with TRBJ1-5, with TRBD1 matching 8 bases. The CDR3 is made up of 14 amino acids. CDR1 GTSNPN and CDR2 SVGIG come from the germline V gene (reference sequence). The trim removed 2 bases at V and 4 bases at J, leaving 4 bases unmatched. CDR3 sequence (DNA): TGTGCCTGGAGTCAACAGGGGGGTAATCAGCCCCAGCATTTT. It specifies CAWSQQGGNQPQHF.

The genes are TRBV5-1 and TRBJ1-2; 10 bases are a match to TRBD1. The CDR3 extends over 14 amino acids. Germline values: CDR1 SGHRS, CDR2 YFSETQ. After removal of 4 bases from V and 3 bases from J, the junction contained 3 bases not matched to a gene. CDR3 DNA sequence: TGCGCCAGCAGCCCGGACAGGGGGGACTATGGCTACACCTTC. Its protein product is CASSPDRGDYGYTF.

The rearrangement links TRBV28 to TRBJ2-2, with no clear D. Germline assignment: CDR1 MDHEN and CDR2 SYDVKM. Trimming took 3 bases from V and 14 from J, leaving 13 bases between them. The CDR3 is 12 residues long. CDR3 nucleotides: TGTGCCAGCAGTTTTCCCTCCTTGGGCCTGTTTTTT. Its translation is CASSFPSLGLFF.

This sequence joins TRBV18 and TRBJ1-4, with 7 nucleotides matching TRBD1. Germline values: CDR1 KGHSH, CDR2 LQKENI. This CDR3 is 15 amino acids long. The V segment lost 2 bases and the J segment 8 bases; nucleotides outside the gene matches: 8. DNA for the CDR3: TGTGCCAGCTCACCATACTCAACAGGGGTCGAAAAACTGTTTTTT. Translated, it gives CASSPYSTGVEKLFF.

V usage is TRBV28 and J usage is TRBJ1-5, with TRBD1 identical over 7 bases. CDR1 and CDR2 from the germline V gene are MDHEN and SYDVKM. This CDR3 has 16 residues. After removal of 3 bases from V and 4 bases from J, the junction contained 9 bases not matched to a gene. The DNA for the CDR3 is TGTGCCAGCAGTTTGCAGACAGGGCTGGGGAATCAGCCCCAGCATTTT. Translating it yields CASSLQTGLGNQPQHF.

V is TRBV29-1 and J is TRBJ2-3, with 7 bases aligning to TRBD1. CDR1 SQVTM and CDR2 ANQGSEA come from the germline V gene. J was trimmed by 4 bases and V by 3 bases; bases with no gene match: 13. This CDR3 contains 16 residues. The CDR3 here is CSVERTGDLGADTQYF. The CDR3 DNA reads as TGCAGCGTTGAGAGGACAGGTGATTTGGGTGCAGATACGCAGTATTTT.

This chain joins TRBV5-1 and TRBJ2-7, with 8 positions matching TRBD2. From germline, CDR1 is SGHRS and CDR2 YFSETQ. V lost 5 bases, J lost 4 bases, and 8 bases stayed unmatched. CDR3 length: 14 amino acids. The CDR3 nucleotides are TGCGCCAGCAGGCCCCCGGGGGGGGCTTACGAGCAGTACTTC. Translation: CASRPPGGAYEQYF.

The gene calls are TRBV2 and TRBJ1-1; D might be TRBD1 (5 bases). The CDR3 totals 15 residues. With 4 bases removed from V and 1 base from J, the gap between germline ends came to 13 bases. CDR1 SNHLY and CDR2 FYNNEI come from the germline V gene. This chain's CDR3 is CASSGDSLGNTEAFF. The CDR3 nucleotides read TGTGCCAGCAGTGGTGACAGCCTCGGGAACACTGAAGCTTTCTTT. The entire variable domain, with the rest obtained from reference TRBV2 and TRBJ1-1, is as follows: EPEVTQTPSHQVTQMGQEVILRCVPISNHLYFYWYRQILGQKVEFLVSFYNNEISEKSEIFDDQFSVERPDGSNFTLKIRSTKLEDSAMYFCASSGDSLGNTEAFFGQGTRLTVV.

This chain connects TRBV27 to TRBJ1-2; tentatively, D is TRBD1 (5 bases). The CDR3 is made up of 15 amino acids. V shed 6 bases and J shed 8 bases, with 22 bases lying between them. The germline V gene has CDR1 MNHEY and CDR2 SMNVEV (reference sequence). CDR3 loop: CASSERLTGLLGYTF. The CDR3 DNA sequence: TGTGCCAGCAGCGAACGCTTAACAGGCCTTTTGGGCTACACCTTC.

V and J are TRBV5-4 and TRBJ1-1, with 8 bases identical to TRBD1. J was trimmed by 2 bases and V by 5 bases; bases with no gene match: 8. The germline V gene has CDR1 SGHNT and CDR2 YYREEE (reference sequence). The CDR3 loop spans 15 amino acids. In DNA form, the CDR3 reads TGTGCCAGCAGGGCGCAGGGGGCGCTTAACACTGAAGCTTTCTTT. Protein: CASRAQGALNTEAFF.

This clone was found a few times. V and J are TRBV6-5 and TRBJ2-7, with D unclear. The germline V gene has CDR1 MNHEY and CDR2 SVGAGI. The CDR3 spans 11 residues. Trimming took off 7 bases at V and 6 bases at J, with 10 bases between the two ends. The CDR3: CASTTAGEQYF. In DNA, the CDR3 is TGTGCCAGCACTACAGCTGGCGAGCAGTACTTC.

The chain employs TRBV28 and TRBJ1-3; D may be TRBD1 (5 bases). CDR1 and CDR2 from the germline V gene are MDHEN and SYDVKM. Trimming took 7 bases from V and 4 from J, leaving 14 bases between them. There are 14 residues in the CDR3. The CDR3 protein is CASTWGVRGNTIYF. The CDR3 DNA reads as TGTGCCAGCACCTGGGGGGTGAGAGGAAACACCATATATTTT.

This chain connects TRBV15 to TRBJ2-6; a weak D match, TRBD2 (6 bases). Germline loops: CDR1 LNHNV, CDR2 YYDKDF (reference sequence). The CDR3 is 17 amino acids. V lost 0 bases to trimming and J lost 2 bases, with 11 bases between them. CDR3 DNA sequence: TGTGCCACCAGCAGAGATGGGGGGTTCACTGGGGCCAACGTCCTGACTTTC. Translating it yields CATSRDGGFTGANVLTF.

The chain has TRBV28 and TRBJ1-1, with D unresolved. This CDR3 contains 16 residues. CDR1 is MDHEN and CDR2 is SYDVKM in the germline V gene. The ends were cut back, 8 bases at V and 1 base at J, with 20 bases in the middle. The CDR3 loop is CASRSIGLRENTEAFF. For the CDR3, the DNA is TGTGCCAGCCGTTCAATCGGACTACGAGAGAACACTGAAGCTTTCTTT.

The chain is built from TRBV11-2 and TRBJ2-1; possibly TRBD2 for D (6 bases). The V gene lost 1 base and the J gene lost 10 bases, with 8 bases spanning the gap. From germline, CDR1 is SGHAT and CDR2 FQNNGV. CDR3 length: 12 amino acids. The DNA for the CDR3 is TGTGCCAGCAGCTTAGCGGCGGGAGAGCAGTTCTTC. Protein sequence: CASSLAAGEQFF. Full variable domain (rest looked up from reference TRBV11-2 and TRBJ2-1): EAGVAQSPRYKIIEKRQSVAFWCNPISGHATLYWYQQILGQGPKLLIQFQNNGVVDDSQLPKDRFSAERLKGVDSTLKIQPAKLEDSAVYLCASSLAAGEQFFGPGTRLTVL.

The gene calls are TRBV30 and TRBJ1-1; 7 positions match TRBD1. There are 14 residues in the CDR3. The germline V gene has CDR1 GTSNPN and CDR2 SVGIG (reference sequence). With V trimmed by 1 base and J by 1 base, 3 bases remained unmatched. The CDR3 spells CAWSGDSGNTEAFF. The CDR3 nucleotides are TGTGCCTGGAGTGGGGACAGCGGGAACACTGAAGCTTTCTTT.

J is TRBJ1-1 and V is TRBV7-6, with 8 bases that match TRBD1. The CDR3 length is 16 residues. Germline-derived CDR1 and CDR2 are SGHVS and FNYEAQ. Trimming cost V 5 bases and J 0 bases; bases outside gene matches: 8. The CDR3 bases are TGTGCCAGCAGCCGTGGACAGGGTGGTATGAACACTGAAGCTTTCTTT. Protein product: CASSRGQGGMNTEAFF.

The V gene is TRBV19, the J gene TRBJ1-2; D possibly corresponds to TRBD1 (5 bases). The CDR3 sequence is 13 residues long. Between the trimmed V and J ends, which lost 4 bases and 7 bases, there was a span of 13 bases. The germline V gene has CDR1 LNHDA and CDR2 SQIVND (reference sequence). This CDR3 reads CASSTQGSGGYTF. Here the CDR3 DNA reads TGTGCCAGTAGTACCCAGGGTTCGGGTGGCTACACCTTC.

The rearrangement uses TRBV6-5 and TRBJ2-1, with D tentatively TRBD1 (6 bases). Trimming pared 6 bases from V and 5 bases from J, leaving 17 bases between. The CDR3 has 15 residues. Germline CDR1 and CDR2: MNHEY and SVGAGI. CDR3 DNA: TGTGCCAGCAGCCCGACAGGCGATAGGGACAATGAGCAGTTCTTC. Protein: CASSPTGDRDNEQFF.

This chain links TRBV5-6 with TRBJ1-5; D gene ambiguous. This CDR3 region has 15 residues. In germline, CDR1 is SGHDT, CDR2 YYEEEE. V was trimmed by 0 bases and J by 4 bases, leaving 11 bases between them. Here the CDR3 DNA reads TGTGCCAGCAGCTTGGGTACAGAGGGAAATCAGCCCCAGCATTTT. Translated: CASSLGTEGNQPQHF.

This chain uses TRBV28 with TRBJ1-1; 12 bases fit TRBD1. The CDR3 contains 18 residues. Germline trimming cut 3 bases from V and 3 bases from J; bases unmatched to any gene: 11. Germline V lookup: CDR1 MDHEN, CDR2 SYDVKM. CDR3 protein: CASSFPNGGQGAYTEAFF. The CDR3 nucleotides are TGTGCCAGCAGTTTCCCGAACGGGGGACAGGGGGCCTACACTGAAGCTTTCTTT.